A selection of T cell receptor beta chains follows, all from one sample in a study of technical replicates of blood from several donors. Only in-frame clones appear in the TCRdb table, and some are missing; sequencing was by immunoSEQ multiplex PCR. This sample has tens of thousands of clones, with 85% to 95% found just once. Material: PBMCs. The receptors shown here come from a human donor in good health. Some clones in this sample may be carry-over from other donors' samples. CDR3s include the opening cysteine and the closing phenylalanine or tryptophan. The order of the fields is J gene, V gene, D gene, clone size, CDR3 protein, CDR3 DNA. The D gene is left open where the match is weak. The size field is filled for only some rows; it gives once, few, many or a size class.

j_gene: TRBJ2-7
v_gene: TRBV11-1
d_gene: TRBD2
abundance: -
CDR3aa: CASSLYSGNEQYF
CDR3nt: TGTGCCAGCAGTTTATATAGCGGGAACGAGCAGTACTTC

j_gene: TRBJ2-3
v_gene: TRBV6-5
d_gene: TRBD2
abundance: -
CDR3aa: CASSYSKASGETQYF
CDR3nt: TGTGCCAGCAGTTACTCGAAGGCTAGCGGAGAGACGCAGTATTTT

j_gene: TRBJ1-1
v_gene: TRBV9
d_gene: -
abundance: -
CDR3aa: CASSEKGRGGEAFF
CDR3nt: TGTGCCAGCAGCGAAAAAGGACGGGGAGGAGAAGCTTTCTTT

j_gene: TRBJ2-7
v_gene: TRBV10-3
d_gene: TRBD1
abundance: -
CDR3aa: CAISAGTGAPYEQYF
CDR3nt: TGTGCCATCAGCGCCGGGACAGGGGCCCCCTACGAGCAGTACTTC

j_gene: TRBJ1-2
v_gene: TRBV2
d_gene: TRBD1
abundance: -
CDR3aa: CASSDGRDRVYGYTF
CDR3nt: TGTGCCAGCAGTGATGGGCGGGACAGGGTCTATGGCTACACCTTC

j_gene: TRBJ1-6
v_gene: TRBV9
d_gene: TRBD1
abundance: once
CDR3aa: CASSVQGQGGTPLHF
CDR3nt: TGTGCCAGCAGCGTGCAGGGACAGGGAGGAACACCCCTCCACTTT

j_gene: TRBJ1-3
v_gene: TRBV7-2
d_gene: TRBD1
abundance: -
CDR3aa: CASSSPGQGSFGNTIYF
CDR3nt: TGTGCCAGCAGCTCGCCGGGACAGGGAAGTTTTGGAAACACCATATATTTT

j_gene: TRBJ1-4
v_gene: TRBV6-6
d_gene: -
abundance: -
CDR3aa: CASSYVSGTNEKLFF
CDR3nt: TGTGCCAGCAGTTACGTCTCGGGGACTAATGAAAAACTGTTTTTT

j_gene: TRBJ1-1
v_gene: TRBV6-5
d_gene: -
abundance: -
CDR3aa: CASSYSTGLEAFF
CDR3nt: TGTGCCAGCAGTTACTCGACAGGTCTTGAAGCTTTCTTT

j_gene: TRBJ2-3
v_gene: TRBV19
d_gene: -
abundance: -
CDR3aa: CATRKTSTDTQYF
CDR3nt: TGTGCCACCCGAAAGACTAGCACAGATACGCAGTATTTT

j_gene: TRBJ2-5
v_gene: TRBV5-4
d_gene: TRBD1
abundance: -
CDR3aa: CASSFWGQGYQETQYF
CDR3nt: TGTGCCAGCAGCTTTTGGGGACAGGGGTACCAAGAGACCCAGTACTTC

j_gene: TRBJ1-1
v_gene: TRBV7-2
d_gene: -
abundance: -
CDR3aa: CASSQDRMNTEAFF
CDR3nt: TGTGCCAGCAGTCAAGACAGAATGAACACTGAAGCTTTCTTT

j_gene: TRBJ2-7
v_gene: TRBV7-9
d_gene: TRBD1
abundance: -
CDR3aa: CASSDRTGASYEQYF
CDR3nt: TGTGCCAGCAGCGACCGGACAGGGGCCTCCTACGAGCAGTACTTC

j_gene: TRBJ1-6
v_gene: TRBV5-6
d_gene: -
abundance: -
CDR3aa: CASSILSGGADSPLHF
CDR3nt: TGTGCCAGCAGCATACTCAGCGGGGGCGCTGATTCACCCCTCCACTTT

j_gene: TRBJ2-1
v_gene: TRBV4-3
d_gene: TRBD2
abundance: -
CDR3aa: CASSQDYGGRARNEQFF
CDR3nt: TGCGCCAGCAGCCAAGATTATGGCGGGAGGGCCAGGAATGAGCAGTTCTTC

j_gene: TRBJ1-6
v_gene: TRBV11-2
d_gene: -
abundance: -
CDR3aa: CASSLARGYNSPLHF
CDR3nt: TGTGCCAGCAGCTTAGCTCGAGGGTATAATTCACCCCTCCACTTT

j_gene: TRBJ2-7
v_gene: TRBV10-3
d_gene: -
abundance: once
CDR3aa: CATQGETGAYEQYF
CDR3nt: TGTGCCACCCAGGGCGAGACGGGAGCCTACGAGCAGTACTTC

j_gene: TRBJ2-3
v_gene: TRBV19
d_gene: TRBD2
abundance: once
CDR3aa: CASSVAGGTDTQYF
CDR3nt: TGTGCCAGTAGTGTAGCGGGAGGAACAGATACGCAGTATTTT